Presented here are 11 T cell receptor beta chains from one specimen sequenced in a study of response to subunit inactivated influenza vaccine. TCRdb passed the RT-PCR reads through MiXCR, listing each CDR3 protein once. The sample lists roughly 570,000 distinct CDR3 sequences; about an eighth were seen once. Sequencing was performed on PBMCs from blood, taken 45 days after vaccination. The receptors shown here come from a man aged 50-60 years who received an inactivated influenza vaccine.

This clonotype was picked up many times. The CDR3 DNA reads TGTGCCAGCTCCTGGACAGGGGTTAATTCACCCCTCCACTTT. Its translation: CASSWTGVNSPLHF. The gene calls are TRBV12-3 or TRBV12-4 and TRBJ1-6, with 9 bases identical to TRBD1. The CDR3 totals 14 residues. V shed 8 bases and J 6 bases; nucleotides not matched to a gene: 5.

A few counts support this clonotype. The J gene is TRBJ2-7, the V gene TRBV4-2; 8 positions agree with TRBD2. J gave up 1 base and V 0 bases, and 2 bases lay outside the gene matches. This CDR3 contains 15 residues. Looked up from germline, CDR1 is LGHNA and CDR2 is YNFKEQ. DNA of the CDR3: TGTGCCAGCAGCCAAGAGGTAGCGGGATCCTACGAGCAGTACTTC. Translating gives CASSQEVAGSYEQYF.

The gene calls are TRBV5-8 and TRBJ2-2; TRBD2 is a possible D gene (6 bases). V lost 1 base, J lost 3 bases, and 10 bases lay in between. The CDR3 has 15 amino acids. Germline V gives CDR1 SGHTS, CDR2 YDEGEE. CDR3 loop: CASSLMGTHTGELFF. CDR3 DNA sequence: TGTGCCAGCAGCTTGATGGGGACTCACACCGGGGAGCTGTTTTTT. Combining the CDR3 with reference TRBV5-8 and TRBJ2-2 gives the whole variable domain EAGVTQSPTHLIKTRGQQATLRCSPISGHTSVYWYQQALGLGLQFLLWYDEGEERNRGNFPPRFSGRQFPNYSSELNVNALELEDSALYLCASSLMGTHTGELFFGEGSRLTVL.

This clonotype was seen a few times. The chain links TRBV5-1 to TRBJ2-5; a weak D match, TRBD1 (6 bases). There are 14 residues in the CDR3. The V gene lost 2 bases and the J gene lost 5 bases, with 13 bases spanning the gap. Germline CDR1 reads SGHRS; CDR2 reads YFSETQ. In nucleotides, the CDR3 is TGCGCCAGCAGCTTTACAGGGTCTGGCGAGACCCAGTACTTC. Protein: CASSFTGSGETQYF. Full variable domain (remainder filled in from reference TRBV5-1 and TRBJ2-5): KAGVTQTPRYLIKTRGQQVTLSCSPISGHRSVSWYQQTPGQGLQFLFEYFSETQRNKGNFPGRFSGRQFSNSRSEMNVSTLELGDSALYLCASSFTGSGETQYFGPGTRLLVL.

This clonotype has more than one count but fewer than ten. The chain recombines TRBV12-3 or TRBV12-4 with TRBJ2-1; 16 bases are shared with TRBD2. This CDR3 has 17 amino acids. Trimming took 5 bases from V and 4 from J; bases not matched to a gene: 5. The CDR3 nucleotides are TGTGCCAGCAGTACCGGGACTAGCGGGAGGGCTTACAATGAGCAGTTCTTC. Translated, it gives CASSTGTSGRAYNEQFF.

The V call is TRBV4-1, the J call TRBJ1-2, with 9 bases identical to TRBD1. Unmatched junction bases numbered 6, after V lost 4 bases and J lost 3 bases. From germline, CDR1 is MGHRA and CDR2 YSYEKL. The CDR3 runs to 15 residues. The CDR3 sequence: CASSPTGTGHYGYTF. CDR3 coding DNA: TGCGCCAGCAGCCCGACGGGGACAGGGCACTATGGCTACACCTTC.

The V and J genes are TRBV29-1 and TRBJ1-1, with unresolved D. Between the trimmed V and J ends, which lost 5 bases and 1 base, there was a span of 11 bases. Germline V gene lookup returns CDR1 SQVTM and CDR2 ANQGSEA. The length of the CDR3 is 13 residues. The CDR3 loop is CSVYFGWNTEAFF. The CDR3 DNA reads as TGCAGCGTTTATTTCGGGTGGAACACTGAAGCTTTCTTT.

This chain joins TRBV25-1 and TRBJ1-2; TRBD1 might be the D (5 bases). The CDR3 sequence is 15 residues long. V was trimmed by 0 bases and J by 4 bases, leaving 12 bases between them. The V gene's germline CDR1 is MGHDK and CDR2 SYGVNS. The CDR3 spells CASSEYQGLGYGYTF. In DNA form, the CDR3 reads TGTGCCAGCAGTGAATATCAGGGACTAGGCTATGGCTACACCTTC.

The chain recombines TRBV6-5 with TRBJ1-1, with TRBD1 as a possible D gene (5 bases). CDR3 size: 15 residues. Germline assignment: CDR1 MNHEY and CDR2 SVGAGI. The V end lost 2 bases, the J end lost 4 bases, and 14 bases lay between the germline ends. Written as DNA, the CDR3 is TGTGCCAGCAGTTACGCATGGGGCTCGGGCACTGAAGCTTTCTTT. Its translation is CASSYAWGSGTEAFF.

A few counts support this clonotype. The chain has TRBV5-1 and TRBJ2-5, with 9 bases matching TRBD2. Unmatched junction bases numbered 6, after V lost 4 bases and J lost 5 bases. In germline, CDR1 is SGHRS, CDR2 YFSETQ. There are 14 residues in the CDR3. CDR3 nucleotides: TGCGCCAGCAGCGAAGGCGGGAGGGAGGAGACCCAGTACTTC. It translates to CASSEGGREETQYF.

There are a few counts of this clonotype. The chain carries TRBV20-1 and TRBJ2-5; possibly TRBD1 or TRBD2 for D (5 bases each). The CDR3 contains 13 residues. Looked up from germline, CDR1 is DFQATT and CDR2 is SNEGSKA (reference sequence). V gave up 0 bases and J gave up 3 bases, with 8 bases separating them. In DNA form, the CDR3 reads TGCAGTGCTAGAGATCTGGGGGAAGAGACCCAGTACTTC. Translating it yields CSARDLGEETQYF.